Listed below are T cell receptor beta chains from one sample, sequenced in a study of T cell responses to AZD1222 COVID-19 vaccine. Here immunoSEQ multiplex PCR was the method, and the copy in TCRdb shows in-frame clones only, minus some. The data show around 100,000 clones, approximately 87% seen once. The source material was peripheral blood, sampled on day 0 of MenACWY control vaccination. The origin of the receptors is an adult in good health. Each CDR3 is given with its conserved first and last residue. Each record gives: clone size, J gene, V gene, D gene, CDR3 protein, CDR3 DNA. D genes are given only for firm matches. Some rows mark clone size as missing; the rest say once, few, many or name a class of expanded clone.

clone_size: .
j_call: TRBJ1-5
v_call: TRBV21-1
d_call: .
cdr3_aa: CASSDRVRNQPQHF
cdr3_nt: TGTGCCAGCAGCGACAGGGTTCGCAATCAGCCCCAGCATTTT

clone_size: .
j_call: TRBJ2-7
v_call: TRBV30
d_call: TRBD2
cdr3_aa: CAWGEGFEQYF
cdr3_nt: TGTGCCTGGGGGGAGGGGTTCGAGCAGTACTTC

clone_size: few
j_call: TRBJ1-1
v_call: TRBV19
d_call: .
cdr3_aa: CASTQDGMNTEAFF
cdr3_nt: TGTGCCAGTACCCAGGACGGAATGAACACTGAAGCTTTCTTT

clone_size: .
j_call: TRBJ1-1
v_call: TRBV6-5
d_call: .
cdr3_aa: CASTRHGGTEAFF
cdr3_nt: TGTGCCAGCACCCGACACGGGGGCACTGAAGCTTTCTTT

clone_size: .
j_call: TRBJ2-5
v_call: TRBV5-4
d_call: .
cdr3_aa: CASSLMSGETQYF
cdr3_nt: TGTGCCAGCAGCTTGATGTCTGGGGAGACCCAGTACTTC

clone_size: .
j_call: TRBJ1-3
v_call: TRBV30
d_call: .
cdr3_aa: CAWSVIGHTIYF
cdr3_nt: TGTGCCTGGAGTGTAATCGGGCACACCATATATTTT

clone_size: .
j_call: TRBJ2-3
v_call: TRBV21-1
d_call: .
cdr3_aa: CASSKDIAGGLTDTQYF
cdr3_nt: TGTGCCAGCAGCAAAGACATAGCGGGGGGGCTCACAGATACGCAGTATTTT

clone_size: .
j_call: TRBJ1-2
v_call: TRBV3-1/TRBV3-2
d_call: .
cdr3_aa: CASSQGFRANYGYTF
cdr3_nt: TGTGCCAGCAGCCAAGGATTTCGAGCTAACTATGGCTACACCTTC

clone_size: .
j_call: TRBJ2-3
v_call: TRBV9
d_call: TRBD2
cdr3_aa: CASSVGVAGGDTQYF
cdr3_nt: TGTGCCAGCAGCGTAGGGGTAGCGGGAGGGGATACGCAGTATTTT

clone_size: .
j_call: TRBJ1-2
v_call: TRBV14
d_call: .
cdr3_aa: CASSQVTANYGYTF
cdr3_nt: TGTGCCAGCAGCCAAGTTACAGCGAACTATGGCTACACCTTC

clone_size: .
j_call: TRBJ2-1
v_call: TRBV28
d_call: TRBD2
cdr3_aa: CASSLGVAGVGEQFF
cdr3_nt: TGTGCCAGCAGTTTGGGAGTAGCGGGAGTTGGTGAGCAGTTCTTC

clone_size: .
j_call: TRBJ2-5
v_call: TRBV15
d_call: .
cdr3_aa: CATSRDDETQYF
cdr3_nt: TGTGCCACCAGCAGAGATGACGAGACCCAGTACTTC

clone_size: many
j_call: TRBJ1-5
v_call: TRBV6-5
d_call: .
cdr3_aa: CASSYSIGQPQHF
cdr3_nt: TGTGCCAGCAGTTACTCGATAGGTCAGCCCCAGCATTTT

clone_size: .
j_call: TRBJ2-1
v_call: TRBV2
d_call: .
cdr3_aa: CASIVGGGYEQFF
cdr3_nt: TGTGCCAGCATCGTCGGAGGGGGCTATGAGCAGTTCTTC

clone_size: .
j_call: TRBJ1-6
v_call: TRBV28
d_call: TRBD1
cdr3_aa: CASFGQGTNSPLHF
cdr3_nt: TGTGCCAGCTTTGGACAGGGGACGAATTCACCCCTCCACTTT

clone_size: .
j_call: TRBJ1-1
v_call: TRBV28
d_call: .
cdr3_aa: CASSFSGTTEAFF
cdr3_nt: TGTGCCAGCAGTTTTTCGGGAACCACTGAAGCTTTCTTT

clone_size: .
j_call: TRBJ2-4
v_call: TRBV28
d_call: .
cdr3_aa: CASSPLQGLGLIQYF
cdr3_nt: TGTGCCAGCAGTCCCCTACAGGGATTGGGACTCATTCAGTACTTC

clone_size: .
j_call: TRBJ2-5
v_call: TRBV21-1
d_call: .
cdr3_aa: CASSKLPGEETQYF
cdr3_nt: TGTGCCAGCAGCAAACTCCCAGGCGAAGAGACCCAGTACTTC

clone_size: .
j_call: TRBJ2-7
v_call: TRBV28
d_call: .
cdr3_aa: CASSDPQGQTWIVYEQYF
cdr3_nt: TGTGCCAGCAGTGATCCCCAGGGCCAGACTTGGATCGTCTACGAGCAGTACTTC

clone_size: .
j_call: TRBJ2-2
v_call: TRBV27
d_call: .
cdr3_aa: CASSPKETGGELFF
cdr3_nt: TGTGCCAGCAGTCCCAAGGAGACCGGCGGGGAGCTGTTTTTT

clone_size: .
j_call: TRBJ1-2
v_call: TRBV10-3
d_call: .
cdr3_aa: CAISVRGQETYGYTF
cdr3_nt: TGTGCCATCAGTGTCAGGGGTCAGGAAACCTATGGCTACACCTTC

clone_size: .
j_call: TRBJ1-6
v_call: TRBV4-3
d_call: .
cdr3_aa: CASSQQGPYNSPLHF
cdr3_nt: TGCGCCAGCAGCCAGCAGGGCCCCTATAATTCACCCCTCCACTTT

clone_size: .
j_call: TRBJ1-5
v_call: TRBV28
d_call: .
cdr3_aa: CASRPPGRWGQPQHF
cdr3_nt: TGTGCCAGCAGACCGCCCGGGCGGTGGGGACAGCCCCAGCATTTT

clone_size: .
j_call: TRBJ1-4
v_call: TRBV6-4
d_call: .
cdr3_aa: CASSSEAHGGKLFF
cdr3_nt: TGTGCCAGCAGCTCGGAGGCACACGGCGGAAAACTGTTTTTT

clone_size: .
j_call: TRBJ2-1
v_call: TRBV18
d_call: .
cdr3_aa: CASSLQQGGGNEQFF
cdr3_nt: TGTGCCAGCTCACTACAACAGGGAGGAGGGAATGAGCAGTTCTTC

clone_size: .
j_call: TRBJ1-2
v_call: TRBV2
d_call: TRBD1
cdr3_aa: CASSSPAGQAHF
cdr3_nt: TGTGCCAGCAGTTCCCCCGCGGGACAGGCTCACTTC

clone_size: once
j_call: TRBJ2-3
v_call: TRBV19
d_call: TRBD2
cdr3_aa: CASSNAGGITDTQYF
cdr3_nt: TGTGCCAGTAGTAACGCGGGGGGAATCACAGATACGCAGTATTTT

clone_size: .
j_call: TRBJ1-2
v_call: TRBV2
d_call: .
cdr3_aa: CASSEDVEGNYGYTF
cdr3_nt: TGTGCCAGCAGTGAAGACGTCGAGGGAAACTATGGCTACACCTTC

clone_size: .
j_call: TRBJ2-7
v_call: TRBV18
d_call: .
cdr3_aa: CASSPNAGTVSYEQYF
cdr3_nt: TGTGCCAGCTCACCAAACGCCGGGACGGTCTCCTACGAGCAGTACTTC

clone_size: .
j_call: TRBJ2-5
v_call: TRBV7-3
d_call: TRBD1
cdr3_aa: CASSLPGQGGETQYF
cdr3_nt: TGTGCCAGCAGCTTACCGGGACAGGGAGGAGAGACCCAGTACTTC

clone_size: .
j_call: TRBJ1-4
v_call: TRBV7-9
d_call: TRBD1
cdr3_aa: CASSLGQGATNEKLFF
cdr3_nt: TGTGCCAGCAGCTTGGGACAGGGCGCAACTAATGAAAAACTGTTTTTT

clone_size: .
j_call: TRBJ1-4
v_call: TRBV3-1/TRBV3-2
d_call: .
cdr3_aa: CASSPTQGGGAEKLFF
cdr3_nt: TGTGCCAGCAGCCCAACCCAGGGAGGAGGAGCTGAAAAACTGTTTTTT

clone_size: .
j_call: TRBJ2-7
v_call: TRBV11-3
d_call: .
cdr3_aa: CASSVSSSGEQYF
cdr3_nt: TGTGCCAGCAGCGTCAGTTCCTCCGGCGAGCAGTACTTC

clone_size: few
j_call: TRBJ1-2
v_call: TRBV15
d_call: TRBD1
cdr3_aa: CATSPRGPYGYTF
cdr3_nt: TGTGCCACCAGCCCCAGGGGGCCTTATGGCTACACCTTC

clone_size: .
j_call: TRBJ1-4
v_call: TRBV9
d_call: .
cdr3_aa: CASSVGDATNEKLFF
cdr3_nt: TGTGCCAGCAGCGTAGGAGATGCAACTAATGAAAAACTGTTTTTT

clone_size: .
j_call: TRBJ1-4
v_call: TRBV28
d_call: .
cdr3_aa: CASSLAGRGRSYEKLFF
cdr3_nt: TGTGCCAGCAGCTTAGCGGGCAGGGGACGTAGTTATGAAAAACTGTTTTTT

clone_size: once
j_call: TRBJ1-4
v_call: TRBV28
d_call: .
cdr3_aa: CASSLEEWEEKLFF
cdr3_nt: TGTGCCAGCAGTTTAGAGGAGTGGGAAGAAAAACTGTTTTTT

clone_size: .
j_call: TRBJ2-2
v_call: TRBV9
d_call: .
cdr3_aa: CASSVGGSGRNTGELFF
cdr3_nt: TGTGCCAGCAGCGTAGGAGGGTCGGGCAGGAACACCGGGGAGCTGTTTTTT

clone_size: few
j_call: TRBJ1-6
v_call: TRBV6-2/TRBV6-3
d_call: TRBD1
cdr3_aa: CASSPLGGADSPLHF
cdr3_nt: TGTGCCAGCAGTCCACTAGGGGGCGCAGATTCACCCCTCCACTTT

clone_size: .
j_call: TRBJ2-1
v_call: TRBV13
d_call: TRBD1
cdr3_aa: CASSSGTGGPNEQFF
cdr3_nt: TGTGCCAGCAGCTCAGGGACAGGAGGACCTAATGAGCAGTTCTTC

clone_size: .
j_call: TRBJ1-6
v_call: TRBV6-5
d_call: TRBD1
cdr3_aa: CASSWTGDLRNSPLHF
cdr3_nt: TGTGCCAGCAGTTGGACAGGGGACCTACGGAATTCACCCCTCCACTTT

clone_size: .
j_call: TRBJ2-2
v_call: TRBV4-3
d_call: .
cdr3_aa: CASSQDRDAGELFF
cdr3_nt: TGCGCCAGCAGCCAAGATCGAGACGCCGGGGAGCTGTTTTTT

clone_size: .
j_call: TRBJ2-5
v_call: TRBV30
d_call: .
cdr3_aa: CAWSAGLETQYF
cdr3_nt: TGTGCCTGGAGTGCGGGATTGGAGACCCAGTACTTC

clone_size: .
j_call: TRBJ2-7
v_call: TRBV27
d_call: .
cdr3_aa: CASSTLQGGFYEQYF
cdr3_nt: TGTGCCAGCAGCACCCTCCAGGGGGGGTTCTACGAGCAGTACTTC

clone_size: .
j_call: TRBJ1-2
v_call: TRBV24-1
d_call: TRBD1
cdr3_aa: CATSDPRTGDYGYTF
cdr3_nt: TGTGCCACCAGTGATCCACGGACAGGGGACTATGGCTACACCTTC

clone_size: .
j_call: TRBJ2-2
v_call: TRBV10-3
d_call: .
cdr3_aa: CAISEGRTGELFF
cdr3_nt: TGTGCCATCAGTGAGGGGCGAACCGGGGAGCTGTTTTTT

clone_size: .
j_call: TRBJ1-6
v_call: TRBV28
d_call: .
cdr3_aa: CASSRRVNNSPLHF
cdr3_nt: TGTGCCAGCAGTCGACGGGTTAATAATTCACCCCTCCACTTT

clone_size: once
j_call: TRBJ2-3
v_call: TRBV28
d_call: .
cdr3_aa: CASSFIWDTQYF
cdr3_nt: TGTGCCAGCAGTTTTATTTGGGATACGCAGTATTTT

clone_size: .
j_call: TRBJ1-3
v_call: TRBV10-3
d_call: .
cdr3_aa: CAISESQGRNTIYF
cdr3_nt: TGTGCCATCAGTGAGTCACAGGGTAGGAACACCATATATTTT

clone_size: .
j_call: TRBJ1-1
v_call: TRBV3-1/TRBV3-2
d_call: .
cdr3_aa: CASSQQDGLRVAFF
cdr3_nt: TGTGCCAGCAGCCAACAGGACGGCCTCAGGGTAGCTTTCTTT

clone_size: .
j_call: TRBJ2-7
v_call: TRBV18
d_call: TRBD2
cdr3_aa: CASSPQRGGSYEQYF
cdr3_nt: TGTGCCAGCTCACCCCAGCGGGGGGGATCCTACGAGCAGTACTTC

clone_size: .
j_call: TRBJ2-7
v_call: TRBV27
d_call: .
cdr3_aa: CASSRHGPYEQYF
cdr3_nt: TGTGCCAGCAGCCGACATGGACCTTACGAGCAGTACTTC

clone_size: .
j_call: TRBJ1-1
v_call: TRBV7-8
d_call: .
cdr3_aa: CASSPSGVAEAFF
cdr3_nt: TGTGCCAGCAGCCCGTCGGGGGTAGCTGAAGCTTTCTTT

clone_size: .
j_call: TRBJ2-3
v_call: TRBV6-5
d_call: .
cdr3_aa: CASRLQESTDTQYF
cdr3_nt: TGTGCCAGCAGATTACAGGAGAGCACAGATACGCAGTATTTT

clone_size: .
j_call: TRBJ1-1
v_call: TRBV27
d_call: .
cdr3_aa: CASSDPGRLEAFF
cdr3_nt: TGTGCCAGCAGTGACCCAGGACGGCTTGAAGCTTTCTTT